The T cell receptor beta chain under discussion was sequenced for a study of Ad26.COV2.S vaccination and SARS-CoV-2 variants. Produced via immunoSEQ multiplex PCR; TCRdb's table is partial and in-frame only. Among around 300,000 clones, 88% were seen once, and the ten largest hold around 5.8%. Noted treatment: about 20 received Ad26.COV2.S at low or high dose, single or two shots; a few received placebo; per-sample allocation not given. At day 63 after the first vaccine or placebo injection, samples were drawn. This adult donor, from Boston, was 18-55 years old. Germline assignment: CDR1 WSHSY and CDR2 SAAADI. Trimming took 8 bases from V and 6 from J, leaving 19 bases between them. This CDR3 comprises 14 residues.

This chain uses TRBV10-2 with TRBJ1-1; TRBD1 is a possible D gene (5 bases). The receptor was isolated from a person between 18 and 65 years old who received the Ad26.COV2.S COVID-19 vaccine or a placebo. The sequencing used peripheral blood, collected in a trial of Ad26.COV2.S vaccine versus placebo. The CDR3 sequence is CASAITSGTPEAFF. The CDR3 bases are TGCGCCAGCGCAATAACCTCAGGGACCCCTGAAGCTTTCTTT.